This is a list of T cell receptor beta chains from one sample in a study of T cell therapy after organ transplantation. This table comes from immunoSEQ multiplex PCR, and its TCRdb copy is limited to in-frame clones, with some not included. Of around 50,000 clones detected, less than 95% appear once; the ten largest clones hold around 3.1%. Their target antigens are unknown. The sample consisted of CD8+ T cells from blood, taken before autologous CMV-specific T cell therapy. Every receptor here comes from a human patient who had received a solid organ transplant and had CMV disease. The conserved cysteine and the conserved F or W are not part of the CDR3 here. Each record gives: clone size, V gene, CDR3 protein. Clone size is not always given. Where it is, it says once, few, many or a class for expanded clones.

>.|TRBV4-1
ASSDDREETQY
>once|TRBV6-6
ASSYSTAYSNQPQH
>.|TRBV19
ATTGTGDYNEQF
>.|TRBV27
ASTPTGTNGKLF
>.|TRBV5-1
ASSPGLAGLTRTDTQY
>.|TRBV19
ASSSRGRDWVGNQPQH
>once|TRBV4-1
ASSQDVDYGETQY
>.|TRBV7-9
ASPASGEGDTQY
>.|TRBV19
ASSMARQYSNQPQH
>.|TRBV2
ASSVWANEQF
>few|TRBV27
ASSSTDTQY
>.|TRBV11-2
ASSLGVTEAF
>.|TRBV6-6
ASKRDNEETQY
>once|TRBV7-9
ASLKAGLETQY
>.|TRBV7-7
ASSPGTASSYEQY
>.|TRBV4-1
ASSHPSGTGSSYEQY
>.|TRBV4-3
ASSQDLFRDGQEQY
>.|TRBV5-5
ASSLVGASAYEQY
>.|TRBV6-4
ASSTGSPWGEAF
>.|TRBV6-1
ASSEEPMTGIYEQY
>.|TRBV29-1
SVDAGSDTGELF
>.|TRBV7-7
ASSLAGSQETQY
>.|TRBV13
ASSLGLAGGRDIQY
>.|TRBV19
ASSPTGWEGSNQPQH
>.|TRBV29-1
SVEYEQF
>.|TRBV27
ASSPDPGGVNNEQF
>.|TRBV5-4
ASSLGSWTLQDGYT